What follows are 20 T cell receptor beta chains derived from one specimen sequenced in a study of CD8 T cells in ankylosing spondylitis. Whole-study results and caveats: Seemingly distinctive of ankylosing spondylitis blood was a TCR beta motif formed by eight highly homologous variants.

Via MiXCR, TCRdb re-called the 5' RACE reads, giving one row per CDR3 protein. Among a few hundred thousand distinct CDR3 sequences, over 9.5% were seen once, and the ten largest hold about 6.8%. For these receptors, no antigen is known. The sample taken for sequencing was blood, either unsorted or a sorted T cell fraction (not recorded which). These receptors originate from a male donor with ankylosing spondylitis.

This clonotype was counted a few times. J is TRBJ2-5 and V is TRBV9; D perhaps matches TRBD1 (6 bases). The CDR3 consists of 13 residues. V was shortened by 3 bases and J by 5 bases, with 11 bases between the two germline ends. Germline V gives CDR1 SGDLS, CDR2 YYNGEE. CDR3 amino acids: CASSAYREETQYF. The CDR3 bases are TGTGCCAGCAGCGCCTACAGGGAGGAGACCCAGTACTTC.

V and J are TRBV7-8 and TRBJ2-3, with TRBD2 identical over 10 bases. The CDR3 is made up of 17 amino acids. CDR1 and CDR2 (germline): SGHVS, FQNEAQ. V lost 5 bases, J lost 6 bases, and 14 bases stayed unmatched. In nucleotides, the CDR3 is TGTGCCAGCAGCCAGCCCGCCAGCGGGAGGGCCGGCGATACGCAGTATTTT. Encoded protein: CASSQPASGRAGDTQYF. The variable domain in full, completed from reference TRBV7-8 and TRBJ2-3, reads GAGVSQSPRYKVAKRGQDVALRCDPISGHVSLFWYQQALGQGPEFLTYFQNEAQLDKSGLPSDRFFAERPEGSVSTLKIQRTQQEDSAVYLCASSQPASGRAGDTQYFGPGTRLTVL.

This clonotype has more than one count but fewer than ten. This chain joins TRBV5-1 and TRBJ2-7, with 9 bases matching TRBD1. The trim removed 0 bases at V and 7 bases at J, leaving 5 bases unmatched. The V gene's germline CDR1 is SGHRS and CDR2 YFSETQ. This CDR3 has 14 amino acids. The CDR3 DNA sequence: TGCGCCAGCAGCTTGGAACAGGGGGCCGAAGAGCAGTACGTC. Its protein product is CASSLEQGAEEQYV.

This clonotype came up a few times. V and J are TRBV29-1 and TRBJ1-5; the match to TRBD1 covers 10 bases. CDR3 length equals 14 residues. Trimming removed 6 bases from V and 5 bases from J; junction bases left unmatched: 7. Germline CDR1 SQVTM, CDR2 ANQGSEA. The chain's CDR3 is CSVKTGGPDQPQHF. CDR3 in DNA: TGCAGCGTGAAGACAGGGGGCCCAGATCAGCCCCAGCATTTT.

This clonotype showed up just a few times. This chain connects TRBV5-1 to TRBJ1-3, with 7 nucleotides matching TRBD1. There are 15 residues in the CDR3. Germline V gives CDR1 SGHRS, CDR2 YFSETQ. The J segment lost 3 bases and the V segment lost 2 bases, leaving 5 bases of the junction unmatched. The CDR3 region is CASSLSGQDGNTIYF. The CDR3, as DNA: TGCGCCAGCAGCTTATCAGGACAGGATGGAAACACCATATATTTT.

The chain has TRBV29-1 and TRBJ1-5, with 10 bases lining up with TRBD1. The CDR3 totals 17 residues. Unmatched junction bases numbered 11, after V lost 4 bases and J lost 2 bases. Germline CDR1 reads SQVTM; CDR2 reads ANQGSEA. This chain's CDR3 is CSVVAGQGSVGNQPQHF. The CDR3 nucleotides are TGCAGCGTTGTGGCGGGACAGGGGAGCGTAGGCAATCAGCCCCAGCATTTT.

This clonotype was found a few times. V gene TRBV28 combines with J gene TRBJ1-3; possible D gene TRBD1, 5 bases. V shed 6 bases and J shed 0 bases, with 9 bases lying between them. From germline, CDR1 is MDHEN and CDR2 SYDVKM. The CDR3 covers 14 residues. The CDR3 here is CASRTGYSGNTIYF. In DNA, the CDR3 is TGTGCCAGCAGAACAGGTTACTCTGGAAACACCATATATTTT.

This clonotype turned up a few times. This chain connects TRBV5-1 to TRBJ1-3, with TRBD1 as a possible D gene (5 bases). V lost 4 bases and J 4 bases, leaving 15 bases between the germline ends. Looked up from germline, CDR1 is SGHRS and CDR2 is YFSETQ. The CDR3 consists of 15 residues. The CDR3 loop reads CASSVGQGAGNTIYF. CDR3 nucleotides: TGCGCCAGCAGCGTCGGGCAGGGCGCCGGAAACACCATATATTTT.

This clonotype was seen a handful of times. This rearrangement joins TRBV5-1 to TRBJ1-2; 8 nucleotides match TRBD1. J gave up 6 bases and V 5 bases, and 9 bases lay outside the gene matches. The CDR3 runs 14 residues. Germline loops: CDR1 SGHRS, CDR2 YFSETQ. In DNA, the CDR3 is TGCGCCAGCAGGGTGGGACAGGAGGCGGATGGCTACACCTTC. This gives the protein CASRVGQEADGYTF.

The V call is TRBV5-8, the J call TRBJ1-4, with 9 bases lining up with TRBD1. This CDR3 has 15 residues. Germline loops: CDR1 SGHTS, CDR2 YDEGEE. V lost 5 bases and J lost 7; bases outside the gene matches: 9. For the CDR3, the DNA is TGTGCCAGCAGTCCGACGGTGACAGGGGGTGAAAAACTGTTTTTT. Its protein product is CASSPTVTGGEKLFF.

The chain carries TRBV12-3 or TRBV12-4 and TRBJ1-4, with a weak D call TRBD1 (6 bases). The V end was cut by 3 bases, the J end by 8 bases, with 13 bases between. This CDR3 is built from 14 residues. The CDR3 sequence: CASSFTGFGEKLFF. In nucleotides, the CDR3 is TGTGCCAGCAGTTTCACAGGGTTTGGCGAAAAACTGTTTTTT.

V usage is TRBV6-5 and J usage is TRBJ2-3, with TRBD1 as a possible D gene (5 bases). The CDR3 is 15 amino acids. The germline V and J ends were trimmed by 4 bases and 0 bases, with 11 bases remaining between them. CDR1 and CDR2 from the germline V gene are MNHEY and SVGAGI. The CDR3: CASSLGGASTDTQYF. Here the CDR3 DNA reads TGTGCCAGCAGTTTAGGTGGGGCTAGCACAGATACGCAGTATTTT.

This chain uses TRBV4-2 with TRBJ2-7, with a possible D match to TRBD2 (6 bases). Germline V gene lookup returns CDR1 LGHNA and CDR2 YNFKEQ. This CDR3 spans 15 amino acids. The V gene lost 1 base and the J gene lost 2 bases, with 12 bases spanning the gap. The CDR3 region is CASSQAGEVTYEQYF. CDR3 bases: TGTGCCAGCAGCCAAGCGGGAGAAGTCACCTACGAGCAGTACTTC.

This clonotype appeared many times. The chain links TRBV12-3 or TRBV12-4 to TRBJ2-1; 7 nucleotides agree with TRBD2. The CDR3 loop spans 13 amino acids. V lost 5 bases, J lost 9 bases, and 7 bases stayed unmatched. Here the CDR3 DNA reads TGTGCCAGCAGTCCCGGACTAGTGGGTGAGCAGTTCTTC. Its protein product is CASSPGLVGEQFF.

This clonotype was counted only a few times. The chain combines TRBV20-1 with TRBJ2-7; possible D gene TRBD2, 6 bases. V was shortened by 3 bases and J by 6 bases, with 30 bases between the two germline ends. The germline CDR1 and CDR2 sequences are DFQATT and SNEGSKA (reference sequence). This CDR3 has 18 residues. CDR3 loop: CSARGGRASDPLNGEQYF. CDR3 in DNA: TGCAGTGCTAGGGGAGGTAGGGCTAGCGATCCACTAAACGGCGAGCAGTACTTC.

This clonotype came up a few times. The CDR3 is CASRPRGMGQGSGDEQYF. CDR3 coding DNA: TGTGCCAGTAGACCCAGGGGGATGGGGCAGGGGAGTGGCGACGAGCAGTACTTC. The chain is built from TRBV19 and TRBJ2-7, with TRBD1 matching over 7 bases. The CDR3 length is 18 residues. The V gene's germline CDR1 is LNHDA and CDR2 SQIVND (reference sequence). Trimming cost V 6 bases and J 5 bases; bases outside gene matches: 22.

This clonotype was observed a few times. This chain connects TRBV7-9 to TRBJ2-1; TRBD2 agrees at 7 bases. CDR1 is SEHNR, CDR2 FQNEAQ, per germline (reference sequence). V dropped 5 bases and J dropped 0; count of bases not matched to a gene: 7. This CDR3 is 16 amino acids long. CDR3 nucleotide sequence: TGTGCCAGCAGCCCTAGTTTAGCGGGCTCCTACAATGAGCAGTTCTTC. It yields the protein CASSPSLAGSYNEQFF. Filled out from reference TRBV7-9 and TRBJ2-1, the complete variable domain reads DTGVSQNPRHKITKRGQNVTFRCDPISEHNRLYWYRQTLGQGPEFLTYFQNEAQLEKSRLLSDRFSAERPKGSFSTLEIQRTEQGDSAMYLCASSPSLAGSYNEQFFGPGTRLTVL.

This clonotype was observed a few times. V is TRBV7-8 and J is TRBJ2-7; 8 bases are shared with TRBD1. From germline, CDR1 is SGHVS and CDR2 FQNEAQ. V shed 5 bases, J shed 5 bases, and the junction held 14 bases outside the gene matches. This CDR3 is 16 amino acids long. The CDR3 reads CASSRMARTGYDEQYV. Here the CDR3 DNA reads TGTGCCAGCAGCCGCATGGCGAGGACAGGGTACGACGAGCAGTACGTC.

The chain employs TRBV5-1 and TRBJ2-5; 9 nucleotides align to TRBD1. CDR1 is SGHRS, CDR2 YFSETQ, per germline. V was pared by 0 bases and J by 5 bases, with 5 bases of the junction left unmatched. The CDR3 covers 15 residues. The chain's CDR3 is CASSLARTGAETQYF. The CDR3 DNA follows: TGCGCCAGCAGCTTGGCAAGGACAGGGGCCGAGACCCAGTACTTC.

This clonotype was detected only a few times. The V call is TRBV30, the J call TRBJ1-5; D perhaps matches TRBD1 (6 bases). Trimming pared 1 base from V and 7 bases from J, leaving 11 bases between. The CDR3 covers 13 residues. Germline CDR1 and CDR2: GTSNPN and SVGIG (reference sequence). In DNA form, the CDR3 reads TGTGCCTGGAGTGGAGGGGGGAGGCAGCCCCAGCATTTT. Translation: CAWSGGGRQPQHF.